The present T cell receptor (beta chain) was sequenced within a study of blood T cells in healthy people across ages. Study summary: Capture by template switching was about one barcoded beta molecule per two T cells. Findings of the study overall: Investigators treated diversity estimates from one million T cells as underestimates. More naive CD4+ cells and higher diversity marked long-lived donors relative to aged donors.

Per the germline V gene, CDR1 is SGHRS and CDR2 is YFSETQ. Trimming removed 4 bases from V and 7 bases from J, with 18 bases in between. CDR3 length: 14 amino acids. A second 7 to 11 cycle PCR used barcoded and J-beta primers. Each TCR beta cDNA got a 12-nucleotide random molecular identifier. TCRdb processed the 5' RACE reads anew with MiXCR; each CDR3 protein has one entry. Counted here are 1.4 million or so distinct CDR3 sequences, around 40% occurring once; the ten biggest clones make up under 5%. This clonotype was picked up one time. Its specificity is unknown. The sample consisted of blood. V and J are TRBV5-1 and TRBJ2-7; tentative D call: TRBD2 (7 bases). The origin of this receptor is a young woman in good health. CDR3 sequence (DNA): TGCGCCAGCAGCATGGAGGGGGGGTACAATGAGCAGTACTTC. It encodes CASSMEGGYNEQYF.